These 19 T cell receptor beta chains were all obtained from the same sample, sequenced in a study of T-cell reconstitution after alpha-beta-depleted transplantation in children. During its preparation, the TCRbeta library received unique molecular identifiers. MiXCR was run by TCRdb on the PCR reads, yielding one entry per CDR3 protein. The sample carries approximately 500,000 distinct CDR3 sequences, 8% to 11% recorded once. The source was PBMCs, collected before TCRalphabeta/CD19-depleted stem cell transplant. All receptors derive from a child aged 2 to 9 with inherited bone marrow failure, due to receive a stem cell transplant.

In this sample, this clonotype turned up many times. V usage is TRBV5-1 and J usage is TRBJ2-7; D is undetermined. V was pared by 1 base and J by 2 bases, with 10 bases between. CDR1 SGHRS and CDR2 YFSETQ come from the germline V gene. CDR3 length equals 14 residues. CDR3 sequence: CASSLWQTTYEQYF. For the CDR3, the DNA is TGCGCCAGCAGCTTGTGGCAGACGACCTACGAGCAGTACTTC.

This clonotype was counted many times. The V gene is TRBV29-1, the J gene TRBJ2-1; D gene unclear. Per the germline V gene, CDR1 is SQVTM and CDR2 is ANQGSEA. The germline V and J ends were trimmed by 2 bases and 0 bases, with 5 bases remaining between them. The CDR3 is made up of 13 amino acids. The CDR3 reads CSVERSSYNEQFF. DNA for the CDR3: TGCAGCGTTGAACGAAGCTCCTACAATGAGCAGTTCTTC.

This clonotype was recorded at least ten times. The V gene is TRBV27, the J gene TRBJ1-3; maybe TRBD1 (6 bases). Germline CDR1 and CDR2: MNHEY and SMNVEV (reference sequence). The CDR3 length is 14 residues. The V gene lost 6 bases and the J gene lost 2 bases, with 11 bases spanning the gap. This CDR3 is CASSRGGTGNTIYF. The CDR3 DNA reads TGTGCCAGCAGCCGAGGGGGGACTGGAAACACCATATATTTT.

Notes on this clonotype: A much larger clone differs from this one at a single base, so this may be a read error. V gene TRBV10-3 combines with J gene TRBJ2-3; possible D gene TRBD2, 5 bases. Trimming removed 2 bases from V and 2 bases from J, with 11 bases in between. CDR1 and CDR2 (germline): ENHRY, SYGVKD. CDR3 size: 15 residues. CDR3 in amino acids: CAISEPGLNTDTQYF. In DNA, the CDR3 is TGTGCCATCAGTGAGCCCGGACTTAACACAGATACGCAGTATTTT.

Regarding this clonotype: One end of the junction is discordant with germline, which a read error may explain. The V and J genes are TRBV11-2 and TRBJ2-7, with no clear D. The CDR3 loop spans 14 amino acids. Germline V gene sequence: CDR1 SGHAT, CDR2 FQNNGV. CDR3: CTSSLSRMSHEQYF. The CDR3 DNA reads TGTACCAGCAGCTTAAGCAGGATGTCCCACGAGCAGTACTTC.

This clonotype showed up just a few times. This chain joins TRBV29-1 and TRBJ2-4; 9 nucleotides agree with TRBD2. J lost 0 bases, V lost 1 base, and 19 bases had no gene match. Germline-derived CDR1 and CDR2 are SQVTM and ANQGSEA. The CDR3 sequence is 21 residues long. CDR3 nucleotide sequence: TGCAGCGTTGAAGGCGGAGAGGGAGGTTCTCTAGCGGGACTAGCCAAAAACATTCAGTACTTC. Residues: CSVEGGEGGSLAGLAKNIQYF.

CDR3 region: CASSLGWDRSDEKLFF. CDR3 nucleotide sequence: TGTGCCAGCAGCTTAGGGTGGGACAGGTCCGATGAAAAACTGTTTTTT. The rearrangement uses TRBV7-2 and TRBJ1-4; 8 nucleotides line up with TRBD1. The germline gives CDR1 SGHTA, CDR2 FQGNSA. This CDR3 has 16 residues. Trimming at V came to 1 base and at J to 6 bases, leaving 7 bases not matched to a gene.

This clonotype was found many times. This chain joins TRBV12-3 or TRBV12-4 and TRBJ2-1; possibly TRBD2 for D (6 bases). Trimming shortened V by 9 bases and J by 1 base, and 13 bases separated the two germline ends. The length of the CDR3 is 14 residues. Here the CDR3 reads CASTSGFSYNEQFF. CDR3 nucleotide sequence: TGTGCCAGTACAAGCGGGTTTTCCTACAATGAGCAGTTCTTC.

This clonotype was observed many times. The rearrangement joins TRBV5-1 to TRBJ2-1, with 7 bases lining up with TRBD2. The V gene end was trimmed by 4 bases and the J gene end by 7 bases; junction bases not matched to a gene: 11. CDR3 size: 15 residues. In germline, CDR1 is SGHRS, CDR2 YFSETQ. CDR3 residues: CASSGFGGGPNEQFF. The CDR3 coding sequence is TGCGCCAGCAGCGGGTTTGGGGGAGGGCCGAATGAGCAGTTCTTC.

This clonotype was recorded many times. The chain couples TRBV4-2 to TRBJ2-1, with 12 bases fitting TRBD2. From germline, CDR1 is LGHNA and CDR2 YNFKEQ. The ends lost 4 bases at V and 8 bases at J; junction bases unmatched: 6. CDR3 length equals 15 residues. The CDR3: CASSPLAGGPHEQFF. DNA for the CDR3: TGTGCCAGCAGCCCTCTAGCGGGAGGGCCCCATGAGCAGTTCTTC.

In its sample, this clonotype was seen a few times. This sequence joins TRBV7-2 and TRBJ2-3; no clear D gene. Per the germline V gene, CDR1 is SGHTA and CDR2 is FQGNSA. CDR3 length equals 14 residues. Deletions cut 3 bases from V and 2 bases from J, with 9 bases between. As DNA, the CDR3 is TGTGCCAGCAGCTTCAGCCAACACACAGATACGCAGTATTTT. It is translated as CASSFSQHTDTQYF.

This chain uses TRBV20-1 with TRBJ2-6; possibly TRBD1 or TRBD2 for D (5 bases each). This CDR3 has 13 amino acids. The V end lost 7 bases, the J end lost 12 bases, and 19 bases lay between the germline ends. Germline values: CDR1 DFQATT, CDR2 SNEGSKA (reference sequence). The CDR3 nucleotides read TGCAGTGTCGACAGCCGGGACGTTCCCGTCCTGACTTTC. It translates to CSVDSRDVPVLTF.

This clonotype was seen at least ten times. The CDR3: CASSPDGRDEAFF. The CDR3 bases are TGTGCCAGCTCACCAGACGGGAGAGATGAAGCTTTCTTT. The chain joins TRBV18 to TRBJ1-1, with no clear D. With 2 bases removed from V and 7 bases from J, the gap between germline ends came to 11 bases. The CDR3 has 13 residues. The germline gives CDR1 KGHSH, CDR2 LQKENI. The variable domain in full, completed from reference TRBV18 and TRBJ1-1, reads NAGVMQNPRHLVRRRGQEARLRCSPMKGHSHVYWYRQLPEEGLKFMVYLQKENIIDESGMPKERFSAEFPKEGPSILRIQQVVRGDSAAYFCASSPDGRDEAFFGQGTRLTVV.

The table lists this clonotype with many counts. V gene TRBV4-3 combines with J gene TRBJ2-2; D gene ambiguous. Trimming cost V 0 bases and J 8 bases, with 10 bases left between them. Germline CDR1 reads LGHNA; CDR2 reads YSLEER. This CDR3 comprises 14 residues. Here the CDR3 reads CASSQDGFLGELFF. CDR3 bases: TGCGCCAGCAGCCAAGACGGCTTTCTGGGGGAGCTGTTTTTT.

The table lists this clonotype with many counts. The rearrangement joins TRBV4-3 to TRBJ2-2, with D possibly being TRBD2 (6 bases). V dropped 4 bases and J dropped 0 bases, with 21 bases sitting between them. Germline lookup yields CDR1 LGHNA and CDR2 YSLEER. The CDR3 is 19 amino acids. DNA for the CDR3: TGCGCCAGCAGCCGAAAGAGCGATAGCGGACCCGCGAACACCGGGGAGCTGTTTTTT. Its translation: CASSRKSDSGPANTGELFF.

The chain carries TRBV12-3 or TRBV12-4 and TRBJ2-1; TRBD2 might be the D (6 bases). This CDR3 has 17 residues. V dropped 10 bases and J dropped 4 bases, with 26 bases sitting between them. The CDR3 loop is CATTGSIHTTPYNEQFF. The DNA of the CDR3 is TGTGCCACCACCGGGAGTATCCACACCACACCTTACAATGAGCAGTTCTTC.

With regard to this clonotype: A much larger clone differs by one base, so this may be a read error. This CDR3 reads CASSIEIAGDLFF. The CDR3 DNA sequence: TGTGCCAGTAGTATAGAGATCGCCGGGGACCTGTTTTTT. The chain is built from TRBV19 and TRBJ2-2; tentatively, D is TRBD1 or TRBD2 (5 bases each). The length of the CDR3 is 13 residues. Germline-derived CDR1 and CDR2 are LNHDA and SQIVND (reference sequence).

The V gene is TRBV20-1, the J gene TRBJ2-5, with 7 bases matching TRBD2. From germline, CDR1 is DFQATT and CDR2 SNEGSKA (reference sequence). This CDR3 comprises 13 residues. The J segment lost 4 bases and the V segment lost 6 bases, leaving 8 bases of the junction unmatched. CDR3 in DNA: TGCAGTGCCCCCTATAGCGGGTCAGAGACCCAGTACTTC. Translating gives CSAPYSGSETQYF.

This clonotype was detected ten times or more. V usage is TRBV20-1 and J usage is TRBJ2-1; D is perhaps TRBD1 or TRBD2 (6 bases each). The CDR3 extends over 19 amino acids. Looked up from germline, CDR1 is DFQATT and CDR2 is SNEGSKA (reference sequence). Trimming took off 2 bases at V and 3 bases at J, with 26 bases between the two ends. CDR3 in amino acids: CSARMEGDPGGAVYNEQFF. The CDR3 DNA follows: TGCAGTGCTAGAATGGAGGGGGACCCGGGCGGCGCGGTCTACAATGAGCAGTTCTTC.